Each of the 24 T cell receptor beta chains below was sequenced from the same sample in a study of blood T cell repertoires in COVID-19. Sequencing used immunoSEQ multiplex PCR; TCRdb keeps in-frame clones, though not all of them. The sample holds 200,000 to 250,000 clones, around four fifths seen once. Material: peripheral blood. These receptors all stem from a man between 50 and 59 years old with acute or convalescent COVID-19.

The chain employs TRBV28 and TRBJ2-7; 8 nucleotides line up with TRBD1. The V gene end was trimmed by 6 bases and the J gene end by 12 bases; junction bases not matched to a gene: 16. The CDR3 covers 14 residues. Germline CDR1 is MDHEN and CDR2 is SYDVKM. Written as DNA, the CDR3 is TGTGCCAGCAGCGGACAGGGACTTAGCGAGCGCTGGTACTTC. Amino acids: CASSGQGLSERWYF.

This clone was seen a handful of times. This chain links TRBV5-1 with TRBJ1-3, with D possibly TRBD1 on 6 matching bases. This CDR3 has 15 amino acids. The germline gives CDR1 SGHRS, CDR2 YFSETQ. Between the trimmed V and J ends, which lost 4 bases and 0 bases, there was a span of 11 bases. CDR3 amino acids: CASSPGVSSGNTIYF. The CDR3 nucleotides read TGCGCCAGCAGCCCAGGGGTCAGCTCTGGAAACACCATATATTTT.

The chain uses TRBV9 and TRBJ2-5; D call uncertain. There are 13 residues in the CDR3. Germline CDR1 reads SGDLS; CDR2 reads YYNGEE. V was cut by 2 bases and J by 3 bases, with 8 bases left in between. The DNA of the CDR3 is TGTGCCAGCAGCGTCCGGGTAGAAGAGACCCAGTACTTC. Its translation is CASSVRVEETQYF.

This chain uses TRBV9 with TRBJ2-1; tentative D call: TRBD2 (5 bases). The CDR3 is made up of 16 amino acids. V lost 4 bases, J lost 0 bases, and 14 bases lay in between. From germline, CDR1 is SGDLS and CDR2 YYNGEE. This chain's CDR3 is CASSLAGGFSYNEQFF. The CDR3 nucleotides read TGTGCCAGCAGCCTGGCGGGCGGTTTCTCCTACAATGAGCAGTTCTTC.

The V gene is TRBV3-1 (or the pseudogene TRBV3-2), the J gene TRBJ2-3, with D hard to call. Between the trimmed V and J ends, which lost 6 bases and 1 base, there was a span of 8 bases. In germline, CDR1 is LGHDT, CDR2 YNNKEL (reference sequence). This CDR3 has 13 amino acids. CDR3 loop: CASRPGGTDTQYF. CDR3 DNA sequence: TGTGCCAGCAGACCCGGAGGCACAGATACGCAGTATTTT.

V is TRBV19 and J is TRBJ1-4; D unresolved. The CDR3 is made up of 12 amino acids. Germline-derived CDR1 and CDR2 are LNHDA and SQIVND (reference sequence). V dropped 3 bases and J dropped 8 bases, with 7 bases sitting between them. The CDR3 protein is CASSIYREKLFF. Written as DNA, the CDR3 is TGTGCCAGTAGTATCTACAGAGAAAAACTGTTTTTT.

The rearrangement uses TRBV6-1 and TRBJ2-1; TRBD2 matches 9 bases. The CDR3 contains 15 residues. Germline-derived CDR1 and CDR2 are MNHNS and SASEGT. The junction had 1 base not matched to a gene; V was cut back by 2 bases and J by 2 bases. CDR3 in DNA: TGTGCCAGCAGTGAAAGCGGGAGGCCCTACAATGAGCAGTTCTTC. The encoded protein is CASSESGRPYNEQFF.

V and J are TRBV3-1 (or the pseudogene TRBV3-2) and TRBJ1-2; 9 bases map to TRBD1. V lost 4 bases and J lost 3; bases outside the gene matches: 3. Per germline, CDR1 LGHDT and CDR2 YNNKEL (reference sequence). The length of the CDR3 is 14 residues. CDR3 DNA sequence: TGTGCCAGCAGCCTACGGGACAGGGACTATGGCTACACCTTC. The encoded protein is CASSLRDRDYGYTF.

This clone was detected only a few times. The gene calls are TRBV2 and TRBJ1-6; no clear D. This CDR3 comprises 12 residues. CDR1 and CDR2 (germline): SNHLY, FYNNEI. Trimming took off 8 bases at V and 9 bases at J, with 11 bases between the two ends. The CDR3 sequence: CASRPHSSPLHF. Written as DNA, the CDR3 is TGTGCCAGCCGCCCCCACTCTTCACCCCTCCACTTT.

This sequence joins TRBV5-1 and TRBJ1-2; 10 nucleotides match TRBD1. CDR3 length: 14 residues. The J segment lost 5 bases and the V segment lost 4 bases, leaving 5 bases of the junction unmatched. Germline V gives CDR1 SGHRS, CDR2 YFSETQ. The CDR3 nucleotides are TGCGCCAGCAGCCAGACAGGGGGCAGGTATGGCTACACCTTC. It specifies CASSQTGGRYGYTF.

This clone came up a few times. Other DNA sequences within the sample encode an identical CDR3. V is TRBV9 and J is TRBJ2-7; the D is unclear. This CDR3 contains 13 residues. The germline gives CDR1 SGDLS, CDR2 YYNGEE. V lost 0 bases to trimming and J lost 3 bases, with 7 bases between them. The CDR3 loop reads CASSVVPGYEQYF. DNA of the CDR3: TGTGCCAGCAGCGTAGTGCCGGGCTACGAGCAGTACTTC.

This clone was detected a few times. The gene calls are TRBV6-5 and TRBJ1-1; D possibly corresponds to TRBD1 (5 bases). Germline loops: CDR1 MNHEY, CDR2 SVGAGI. This CDR3 region has 14 residues. With 5 bases removed from V and 7 bases from J, the gap between germline ends came to 17 bases. The CDR3 protein is CASSTRGAGDEAFF. The CDR3 DNA follows: TGTGCCAGCAGTACCCGCGGGGCGGGAGATGAAGCTTTCTTT.

The V call is TRBV28, the J call TRBJ1-2, with 8 bases that match TRBD1. Per the germline V gene, CDR1 is MDHEN and CDR2 is SYDVKM. The CDR3 sequence is 14 residues long. With 2 bases clipped from V and 6 bases from J, the junction kept 5 bases outside the gene matches. The DNA for the CDR3 is TGTGCCAGCAGTTTACTCGGACAGGGCCATGGCTACACCTTC. It yields the protein CASSLLGQGHGYTF.

The chain couples TRBV28 to TRBJ1-5; D unresolved. Looked up from germline, CDR1 is MDHEN and CDR2 is SYDVKM. Trimming removed 5 bases from V and 3 bases from J, with 17 bases in between. CDR3 length: 16 residues. The CDR3 bases are TGTGCCAGCAGTGACGCGGCTGTGGAGGACAATCAGCCCCAGCATTTT. This sequence encodes CASSDAAVEDNQPQHF.

The chain is built from TRBV6-4 and TRBJ2-3; D perhaps matches TRBD1 (5 bases). The CDR3 is 15 amino acids. Deletions cut 6 bases from V and 0 bases from J, with 13 bases between. The germline CDR1 and CDR2 sequences are MRHNA and SNTAGT. CDR3 coding DNA: TGTGCCAGCAGCCAACAGGATCGGAGCACAGATACGCAGTATTTT. The encoded protein is CASSQQDRSTDTQYF.

The genes are TRBV29-1 and TRBJ1-1, with no clear D. CDR1 SQVTM and CDR2 ANQGSEA come from the germline V gene. Deletions cut 4 bases from V and 0 bases from J, with 9 bases between. The CDR3 has 13 residues. Here the CDR3 DNA reads TGCAGCGTTGGACACGGGATGAACACTGAAGCTTTCTTT. This codes for CSVGHGMNTEAFF.

V gene TRBV7-8 combines with J gene TRBJ1-2; TRBD1 agrees at 10 bases. Germline assignment: CDR1 SGHVS and CDR2 FQNEAQ. V lost 5 bases and J lost 5; bases outside the gene matches: 5. The CDR3 is 14 residues long. The CDR3 reads CASSPDRGIYGYTF. The CDR3 DNA sequence: TGTGCCAGCAGCCCGGACAGGGGGATATATGGCTACACCTTC. The full variable domain, with the rest looked up from reference TRBV7-8 and TRBJ1-2, is GAGVSQSPRYKVAKRGQDVALRCDPISGHVSLFWYQQALGQGPEFLTYFQNEAQLDKSGLPSDRFFAERPEGSVSTLKIQRTQQEDSAVYLCASSPDRGIYGYTFGSGTRLTVV.

The chain recombines TRBV24-1 with TRBJ1-3; tentatively, D is TRBD1 (5 bases). V was shortened by 5 bases and J by 1 base, with 11 bases between the two germline ends. Germline CDR1 reads KGHDR; CDR2 reads SFDVKD. CDR3 length: 15 amino acids. The DNA for the CDR3 is TGTGCCACCAGTGCTACCGGGGGATCTGGAAACACCATATATTTT. Its translation: CATSATGGSGNTIYF.

The CDR3: CASSVSGNTIYF. CDR3 nucleotide sequence: TGTGCCAGCAGCGTGAGTGGAAACACCATATATTTT. The chain combines TRBV9 with TRBJ1-3; D remains unclear. CDR3 length: 12 amino acids. V was pared by 2 bases and J by 3 bases, with 3 bases between. Germline CDR1 and CDR2: SGDLS and YYNGEE.

The chain couples TRBV6-5 to TRBJ2-7; unclear D gene. Germline V gene lookup returns CDR1 MNHEY and CDR2 SVGAGI. This CDR3 region has 14 residues. Between the trimmed V and J ends, which lost 5 bases and 7 bases, there was a span of 18 bases. The DNA for the CDR3 is TGTGCCAGCAGTACCCAATTGGTCCGAGCTGAGCAGTACTTC. Translation: CASSTQLVRAEQYF.

This chain uses TRBV3-1 (or the pseudogene TRBV3-2) with TRBJ2-7; possible D gene TRBD2, 5 bases. This CDR3 spans 16 amino acids. Trimming took 3 bases from V and 3 from J, leaving 18 bases between them. Looked up from germline, CDR1 is LGHDT and CDR2 is YNNKEL (reference sequence). CDR3 loop: CASSHSTRRNFYEQYF. In nucleotides, the CDR3 is TGTGCCAGCAGCCATTCCACTAGACGAAACTTCTACGAGCAGTACTTC.

The chain uses TRBV12-3 or TRBV12-4 and TRBJ1-5, with no clear D. The V gene lost 0 bases and the J gene lost 4 bases, with 4 bases spanning the gap. The CDR3 has 13 amino acids. The DNA for the CDR3 is TGTGCCAGCAGTTTAGCGGAGAATCAGCCCCAGCATTTT. This sequence encodes CASSLAENQPQHF.

The V call is TRBV28, the J call TRBJ2-7; 10 bases fit TRBD1. J was trimmed by 5 bases and V by 5 bases; bases with no gene match: 15. The CDR3 has 17 amino acids. CDR1 is MDHEN, CDR2 SYDVKM, per germline. The CDR3 nucleotides read TGTGCCAGCAGTCGACAGGGGGCAAAACGGCGGGAGGACGAGCAGTACTTC. Protein: CASSRQGAKRREDEQYF.

The V gene is TRBV7-2, the J gene TRBJ2-7, with TRBD2 matching over 11 bases. V was pared by 5 bases and J by 2 bases, with 2 bases of the junction left unmatched. Germline V CDR1 and CDR2: SGHTA, FQGNSA. The CDR3 spans 14 residues. For the CDR3, the DNA is TGTGCCAGCAGCCAGGGACTAGCGGCCTACGAGCAGTACTTC. Translated: CASSQGLAAYEQYF.